This T cell receptor (beta chain) is from a study of shared clonotypes between healthy human individuals. CD4+ cells were split into CD45RA+ naive and CD45RA-negative memory subsets. Only in-frame clones appear in the TCRdb table, and some are missing; sequencing was by immunoSEQ multiplex PCR. The sample records roughly 1,100,000 clones, around 74% being singletons. V shed 4 bases, J shed 7 bases, and the junction held 12 bases outside the gene matches. The CDR3 is 16 amino acids. Germline-derived CDR1 and CDR2 are SGDLS and YYNGEE. The chain couples TRBV9 to TRBJ1-5, with 9 nucleotides matching TRBD1. Material: memory CD4+ T cells sorted from blood. As for subset: CD45RA-negative fraction. The source is a man aged 18 to 29 in good health. For the CDR3, the DNA is TGTGCCAGCAGCCCAGGACAGGGGAACGGCGGCCAGCCCCAGCATTTT. It is translated as CASSPGQGNGGQPQHF.